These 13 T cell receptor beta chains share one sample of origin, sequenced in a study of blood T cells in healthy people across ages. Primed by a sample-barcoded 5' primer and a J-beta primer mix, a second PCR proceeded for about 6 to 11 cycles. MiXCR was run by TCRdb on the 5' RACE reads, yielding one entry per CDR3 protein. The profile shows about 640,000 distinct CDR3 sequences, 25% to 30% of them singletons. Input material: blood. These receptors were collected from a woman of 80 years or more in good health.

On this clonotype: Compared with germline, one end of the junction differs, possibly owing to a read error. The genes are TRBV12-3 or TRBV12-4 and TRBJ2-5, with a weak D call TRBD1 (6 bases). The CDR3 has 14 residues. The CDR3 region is CASTKGHGGNEQYF. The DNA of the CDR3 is TGCGCCAGCACCAAGGGACACGGTGGGAATGAGCAGTACTTC.

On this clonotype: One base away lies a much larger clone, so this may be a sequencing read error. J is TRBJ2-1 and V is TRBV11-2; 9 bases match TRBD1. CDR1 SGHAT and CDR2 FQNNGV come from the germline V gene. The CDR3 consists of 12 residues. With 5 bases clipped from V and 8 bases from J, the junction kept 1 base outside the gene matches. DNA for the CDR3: TGTGCCAGCAGCCGGACAGGGGATGAGCAGTTCTTC. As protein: CASSRTGDEQFF.

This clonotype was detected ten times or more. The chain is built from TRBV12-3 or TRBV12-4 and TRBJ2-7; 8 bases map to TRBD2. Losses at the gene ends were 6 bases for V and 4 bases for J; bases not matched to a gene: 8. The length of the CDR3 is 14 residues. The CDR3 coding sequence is TGTGCCAGCAGACCTCGGGGGGGGGTGTACGAGCAGTACTTC. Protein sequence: CASRPRGGVYEQYF.

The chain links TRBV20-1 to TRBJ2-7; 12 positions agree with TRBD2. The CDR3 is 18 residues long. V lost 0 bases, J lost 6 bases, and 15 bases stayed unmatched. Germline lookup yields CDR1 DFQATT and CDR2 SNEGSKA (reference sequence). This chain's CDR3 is CSAREESGWTSGELEQYF. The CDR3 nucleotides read TGCAGTGCTAGAGAGGAGTCAGGGTGGACTAGCGGGGAACTCGAGCAGTACTTC.

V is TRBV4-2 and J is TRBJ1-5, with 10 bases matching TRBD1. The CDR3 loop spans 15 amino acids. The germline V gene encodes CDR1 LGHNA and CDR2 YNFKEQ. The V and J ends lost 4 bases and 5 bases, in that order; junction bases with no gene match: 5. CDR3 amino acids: CASSPGQGEDQPQHF. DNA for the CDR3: TGTGCCAGCAGCCCAGGACAGGGGGAGGATCAGCCCCAGCATTTT.

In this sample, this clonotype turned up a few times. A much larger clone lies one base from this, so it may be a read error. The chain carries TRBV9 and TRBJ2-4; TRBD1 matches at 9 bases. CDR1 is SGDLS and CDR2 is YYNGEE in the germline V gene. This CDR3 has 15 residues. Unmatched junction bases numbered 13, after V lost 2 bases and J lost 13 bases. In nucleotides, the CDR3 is TGTGCCAGCAGCGTCACAGGGGGCTGGAAAGAGTCCCAGTACTTC. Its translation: CASSVTGGWKESQYF. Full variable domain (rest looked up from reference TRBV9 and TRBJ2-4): DSGVTQTPKHLITATGQRVTLRCSPRSGDLSVYWYQQSLDQGLQFLIQYYNGEERAKGNILERFSAQQFPDLHSELNLSSLELGDSALYFCASSVTGGWKESQYFGAGTRLSVL.

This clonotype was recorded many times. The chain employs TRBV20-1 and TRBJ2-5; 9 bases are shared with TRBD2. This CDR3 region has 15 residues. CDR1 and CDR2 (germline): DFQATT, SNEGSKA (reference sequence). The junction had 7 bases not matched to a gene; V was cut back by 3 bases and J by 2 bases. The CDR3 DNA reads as TGCAGTGCTAGGAGGGGGCGGGGGGGGCAAGAGACCCAGTACTTC. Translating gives CSARRGRGGQETQYF.

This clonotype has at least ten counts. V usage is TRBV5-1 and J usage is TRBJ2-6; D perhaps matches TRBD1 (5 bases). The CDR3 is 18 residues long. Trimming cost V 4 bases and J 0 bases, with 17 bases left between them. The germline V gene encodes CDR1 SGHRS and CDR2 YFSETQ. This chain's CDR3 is CASSAQAQTRSGANVLTF. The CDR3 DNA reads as TGCGCCAGCAGCGCACAGGCACAAACCCGCTCTGGGGCCAACGTCCTGACTTTC.

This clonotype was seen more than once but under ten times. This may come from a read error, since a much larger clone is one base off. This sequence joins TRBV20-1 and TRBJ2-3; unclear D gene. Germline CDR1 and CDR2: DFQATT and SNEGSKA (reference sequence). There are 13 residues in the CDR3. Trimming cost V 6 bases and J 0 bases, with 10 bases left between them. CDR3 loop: CSALPPSTDTQYF. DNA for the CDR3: TGCAGTGCCCTCCCGCCTAGCACAGATACGCAGTATTTT.

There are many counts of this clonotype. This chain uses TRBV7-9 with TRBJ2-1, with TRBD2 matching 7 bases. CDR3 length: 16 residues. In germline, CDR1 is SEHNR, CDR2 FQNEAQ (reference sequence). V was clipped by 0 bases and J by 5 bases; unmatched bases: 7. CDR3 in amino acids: CASSLADLAANNEQFF. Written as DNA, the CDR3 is TGTGCCAGCAGCTTAGCGGATCTAGCGGCAAACAATGAGCAGTTCTTC.

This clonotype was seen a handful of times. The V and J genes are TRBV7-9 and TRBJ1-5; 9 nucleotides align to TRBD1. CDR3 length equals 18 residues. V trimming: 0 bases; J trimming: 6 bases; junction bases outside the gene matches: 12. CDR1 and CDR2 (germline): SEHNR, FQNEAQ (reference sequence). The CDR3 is CASSLALRTGEFSQPQHF. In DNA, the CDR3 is TGTGCCAGCAGCTTAGCTCTTCGGACAGGGGAGTTCAGTCAGCCCCAGCATTTT.

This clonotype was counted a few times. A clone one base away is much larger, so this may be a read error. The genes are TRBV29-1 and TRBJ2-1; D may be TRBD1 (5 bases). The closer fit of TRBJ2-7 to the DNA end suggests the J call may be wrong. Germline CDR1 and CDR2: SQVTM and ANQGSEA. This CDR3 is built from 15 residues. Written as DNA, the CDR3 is TGCAGCGTTGGATTAGGGGCGTACTCCTACAATGAGCAGTACTTC. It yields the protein CSVGLGAYSYNEQYF.

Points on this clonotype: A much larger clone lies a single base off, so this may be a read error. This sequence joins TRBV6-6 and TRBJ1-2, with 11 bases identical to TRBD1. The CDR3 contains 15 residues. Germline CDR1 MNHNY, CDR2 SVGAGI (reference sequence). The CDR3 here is CASSSGTGGGYGYAF. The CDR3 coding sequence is TGTGCCAGCAGTTCCGGGACAGGGGGTGGCTATGGCTACGCCTTC.